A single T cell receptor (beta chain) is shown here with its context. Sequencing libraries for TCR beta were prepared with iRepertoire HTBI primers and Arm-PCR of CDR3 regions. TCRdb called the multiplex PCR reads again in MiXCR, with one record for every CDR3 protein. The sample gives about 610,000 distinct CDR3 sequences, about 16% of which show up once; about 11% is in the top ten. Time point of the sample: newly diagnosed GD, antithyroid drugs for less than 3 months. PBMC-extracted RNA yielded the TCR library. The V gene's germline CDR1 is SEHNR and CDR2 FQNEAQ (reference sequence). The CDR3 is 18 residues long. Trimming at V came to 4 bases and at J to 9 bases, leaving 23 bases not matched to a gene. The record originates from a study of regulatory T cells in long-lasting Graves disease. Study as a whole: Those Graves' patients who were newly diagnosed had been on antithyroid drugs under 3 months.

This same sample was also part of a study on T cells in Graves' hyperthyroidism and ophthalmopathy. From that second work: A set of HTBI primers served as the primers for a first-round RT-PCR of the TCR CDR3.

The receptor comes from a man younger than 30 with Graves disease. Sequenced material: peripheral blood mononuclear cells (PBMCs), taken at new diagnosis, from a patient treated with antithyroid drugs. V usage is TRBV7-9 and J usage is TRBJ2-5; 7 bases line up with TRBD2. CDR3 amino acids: CASSSPRLATLGIEAQYF. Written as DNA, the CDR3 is TGTGCCAGCAGCTCTCCCAGACTAGCCACACTAGGGATTGAGGCCCAGTACTTC.